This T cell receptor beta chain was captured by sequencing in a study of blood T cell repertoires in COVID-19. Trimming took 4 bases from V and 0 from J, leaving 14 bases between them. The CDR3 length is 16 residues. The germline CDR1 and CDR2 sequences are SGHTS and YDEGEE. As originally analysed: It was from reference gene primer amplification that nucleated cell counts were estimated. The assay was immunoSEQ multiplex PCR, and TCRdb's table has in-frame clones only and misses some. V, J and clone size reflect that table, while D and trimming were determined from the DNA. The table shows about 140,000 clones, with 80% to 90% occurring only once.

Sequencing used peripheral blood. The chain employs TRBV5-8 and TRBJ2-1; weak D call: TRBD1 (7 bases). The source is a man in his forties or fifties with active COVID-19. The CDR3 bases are TGTGCCAGCAGCCGGACAGGAGGGAGCTCCTACAATGAGCAGTTCTTC. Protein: CASSRTGGSSYNEQFF.